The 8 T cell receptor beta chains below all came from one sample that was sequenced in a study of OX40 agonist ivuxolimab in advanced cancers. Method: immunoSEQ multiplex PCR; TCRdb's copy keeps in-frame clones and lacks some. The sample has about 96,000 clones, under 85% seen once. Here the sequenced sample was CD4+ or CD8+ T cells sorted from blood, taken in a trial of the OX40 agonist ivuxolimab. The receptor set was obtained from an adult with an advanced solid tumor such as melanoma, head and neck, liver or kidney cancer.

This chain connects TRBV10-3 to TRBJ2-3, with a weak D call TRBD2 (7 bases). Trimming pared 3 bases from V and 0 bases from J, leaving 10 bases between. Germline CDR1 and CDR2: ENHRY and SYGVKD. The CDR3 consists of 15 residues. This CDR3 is CAISEGGGSTDTQYF. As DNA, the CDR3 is TGTGCCATCAGTGAAGGGGGGGGGAGCACAGATACGCAGTATTTT.

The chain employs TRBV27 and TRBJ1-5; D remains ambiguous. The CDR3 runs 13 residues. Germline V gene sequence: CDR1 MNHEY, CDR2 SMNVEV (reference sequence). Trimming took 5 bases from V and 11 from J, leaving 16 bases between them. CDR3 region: CASSTQTQAAQHF. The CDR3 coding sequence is TGTGCCAGCAGTACCCAGACACAAGCGGCCCAGCATTTT.

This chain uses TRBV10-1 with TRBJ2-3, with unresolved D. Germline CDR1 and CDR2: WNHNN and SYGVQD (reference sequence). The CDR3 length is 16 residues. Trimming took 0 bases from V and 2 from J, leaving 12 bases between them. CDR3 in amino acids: CASSESKTRYTDTQYF. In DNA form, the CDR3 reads TGCGCCAGCAGTGAGTCGAAGACCCGATACACAGATACGCAGTATTTT.

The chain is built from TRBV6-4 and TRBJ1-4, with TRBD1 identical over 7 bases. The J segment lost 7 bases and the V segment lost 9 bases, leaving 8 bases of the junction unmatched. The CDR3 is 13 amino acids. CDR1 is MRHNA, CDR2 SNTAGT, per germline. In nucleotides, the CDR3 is TGTGCCAGTTCGTTGAACAGGGGTGAAAAACTGTTTTTT. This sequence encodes CASSLNRGEKLFF.

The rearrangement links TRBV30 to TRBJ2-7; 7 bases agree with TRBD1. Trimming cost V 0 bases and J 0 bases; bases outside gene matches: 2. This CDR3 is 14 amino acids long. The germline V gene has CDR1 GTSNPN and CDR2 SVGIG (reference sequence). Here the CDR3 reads CAWSVQGVSYEQYF. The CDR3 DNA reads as TGTGCCTGGAGTGTGCAGGGGGTCTCCTACGAGCAGTACTTC.

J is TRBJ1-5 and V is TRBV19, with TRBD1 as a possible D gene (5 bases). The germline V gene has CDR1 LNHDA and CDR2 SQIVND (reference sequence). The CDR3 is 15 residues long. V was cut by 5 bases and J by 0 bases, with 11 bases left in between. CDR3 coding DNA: TGTGCCAGTAGTGACGACAGATATAGCAATCAGCCCCAGCATTTT. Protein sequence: CASSDDRYSNQPQHF.

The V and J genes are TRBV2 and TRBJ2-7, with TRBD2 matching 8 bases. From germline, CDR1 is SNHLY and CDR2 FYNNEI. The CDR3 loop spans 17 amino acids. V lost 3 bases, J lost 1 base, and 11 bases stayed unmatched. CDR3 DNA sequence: TGTGCCAGCAGTGATCCCGTGGAGCGGGGGATTTCCTACGAGCAGTACTTC. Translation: CASSDPVERGISYEQYF.

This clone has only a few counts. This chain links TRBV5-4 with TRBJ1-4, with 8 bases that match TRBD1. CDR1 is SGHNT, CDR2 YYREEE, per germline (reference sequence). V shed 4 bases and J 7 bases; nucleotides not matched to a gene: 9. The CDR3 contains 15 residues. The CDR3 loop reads CASSPQGAGSEKLFF. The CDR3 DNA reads TGTGCCAGCAGCCCCCAGGGGGCAGGTAGTGAAAAACTGTTTTTT.